The 24 T cell receptor beta chains reported below all come from one sample, sequenced in a study of post-analysis software for immune sequencing data. General study results and limits: In patients, TRBV5-6, TRBV5-1 and TRBV20-1 belonged to five TRBV segments found more frequently than in controls.

Unique molecular identifiers tagged the TCR beta cDNA libraries. TCRdb ran MiXCR on the PCR reads and lists one entry per CDR3 protein. Found here are about 810,000 distinct CDR3 sequences, approximately 50% of them singletons; the top ten hold 4.6%. Their antigens are not known. Sequencing used blood. These receptors were collected from a girl under 18 with multiple sclerosis.

This chain links TRBV12-3 or TRBV12-4 with TRBJ2-1; a possible D gene is TRBD2 (5 bases). Between the trimmed V and J ends, which lost 5 bases and 10 bases, there was a span of 15 bases. CDR3 length equals 13 residues. The CDR3 here is CASSPRDQREQFF. For the CDR3, the DNA is TGTGCCAGCAGTCCCCGGGATCAGAGAGAGCAGTTCTTC.

This clonotype has more than one count but fewer than ten. This sequence joins TRBV12-5 and TRBJ1-2, with TRBD1 identical over 10 bases. Germline V gives CDR1 LGHNT, CDR2 FRNRAP. This CDR3 is built from 17 residues. V was pared by 1 base and J by 1 base, with 6 bases of the junction left unmatched. The CDR3 coding sequence is TGTGCTAGTGGTTTGGACGCCGGGACAGGGGTTAACTATGGCTACACCTTC. This sequence encodes CASGLDAGTGVNYGYTF.

This clonotype has a handful of counts. V usage is TRBV24-1 and J usage is TRBJ2-1; a weak D match, TRBD2 (6 bases). With 4 bases removed from V and 5 bases from J, the gap between germline ends came to 11 bases. The CDR3 is 14 amino acids. In germline, CDR1 is KGHDR, CDR2 SFDVKD. The CDR3 DNA is TGTGCCACCAGTGAACGGGGGACTGACAATGAGCAGTTCTTC. As protein: CATSERGTDNEQFF.

The rearrangement joins TRBV6-4 to TRBJ2-3; 7 bases line up with TRBD2. The CDR3 is made up of 14 amino acids. The trim removed 0 bases at V and 5 bases at J, leaving 2 bases unmatched. CDR1 is MRHNA and CDR2 is SNTAGT in the germline V gene. CDR3 nucleotide sequence: TGTGCCAGCAGTGACTCGGGAGGGAGAGATACGCAGTATTTT. Amino acid sequence: CASSDSGGRDTQYF.

This chain joins TRBV24-1 and TRBJ2-3, with D possibly being TRBD2 (5 bases). The length of the CDR3 is 10 residues. V shed 12 bases and J shed 8 bases, with 11 bases lying between them. The germline V gene encodes CDR1 KGHDR and CDR2 SFDVKD. The DNA of the CDR3 is TGTGCCCCGGGGTTGGGTACGCAGTATTTT. This translates into CAPGLGTQYF.

The chain links TRBV29-1 to TRBJ2-7, with 10 bases fitting TRBD1. Germline CDR1 and CDR2: SQVTM and ANQGSEA. V lost 5 bases to trimming and J lost 4 bases; unmatched junction nucleotides: 8. This CDR3 comprises 14 residues. CDR3 nucleotides: TGCAGCGTTCTCGACAGGGGGCTAAAGTACGAGCAGTACTTC. Its protein is CSVLDRGLKYEQYF.

This clonotype was counted a single time. The chain links TRBV6-1 to TRBJ1-5; D is undetermined. With 0 bases removed from V and 4 bases from J, the gap between germline ends came to 10 bases. CDR3 size: 15 residues. Germline CDR1 reads MNHNS; CDR2 reads SASEGT. The DNA of the CDR3 is TGTGCCAGCAGTGAAGCAGGGCGTCTTAATCAGCCCCAGCATTTT. It codes for CASSEAGRLNQPQHF.

In nucleotides, the CDR3 is TGTGCCAGCAGCTTAGCGTTAGCGGAATTATCCTACGAGCAGTACTTC. Protein product: CASSLALAELSYEQYF. The chain employs TRBV7-9 and TRBJ2-7; perhaps TRBD2 as D (6 bases). The germline V gene has CDR1 SEHNR and CDR2 FQNEAQ (reference sequence). Trimming cost V 0 bases and J 1 base, with 13 bases left between them. The CDR3 has 16 residues.

This clonotype occurred a few times. The chain links TRBV4-1 to TRBJ1-2; D uncertain. Trimming took off 1 base at V and 4 bases at J, with 10 bases between the two ends. CDR1 is MGHRA and CDR2 is YSYEKL in the germline V gene. The CDR3 covers 14 residues. CDR3 in amino acids: CASSQGEGSYGYTF. Here the CDR3 DNA reads TGCGCCAGCAGCCAAGGGGAAGGGAGCTATGGCTACACCTTC.

The CDR3 sequence: CSARYLAGKNTDTQYF. CDR3 bases: TGCAGTGCTAGGTATTTAGCGGGGAAGAACACAGATACGCAGTATTTT. V and J are TRBV20-1 and TRBJ2-3; 8 nucleotides align to TRBD2. V gave up 3 bases and J gave up 2 bases; unmatched junction bases: 10. This CDR3 has 16 amino acids. Germline V lookup: CDR1 DFQATT, CDR2 SNEGSKA (reference sequence).

This clonotype appeared a single time. The chain uses TRBV12-3 or TRBV12-4 and TRBJ1-4; D might be TRBD1 (5 bases). Trimming cost V 6 bases and J 0 bases, with 14 bases left between them. This CDR3 has 16 amino acids. CDR3 region: CASSLRQLSTNEKLFF. The CDR3 DNA is TGTGCCAGCAGCCTTCGACAGCTCTCAACTAATGAAAAACTGTTTTTT.

This clonotype was seen a few times. The V call is TRBV7-9, the J call TRBJ2-5, with 8 bases aligning to TRBD1. Per germline, CDR1 SEHNR and CDR2 FQNEAQ (reference sequence). V lost 5 bases and J lost 2; bases outside the gene matches: 10. The CDR3 is 16 residues long. In nucleotides, the CDR3 is TGTGCCAGCAGCCCGGCGGACAGGGCCCCGCAAGAGACCCAGTACTTC. Encoded protein: CASSPADRAPQETQYF.

In its sample, this clonotype was seen a few times. This chain links TRBV7-9 with TRBJ1-1, with D uncertain. V dropped 5 bases and J dropped 4 bases, with 8 bases sitting between them. The CDR3 length is 12 residues. Germline loops: CDR1 SEHNR, CDR2 FQNEAQ (reference sequence). The CDR3 DNA reads as TGTGCCAGCAGCCTAATTTCCACTGAAGCTTTCTTT. Residues: CASSLISTEAFF.

This clonotype was recorded a few times. The rearrangement joins TRBV7-9 to TRBJ2-4, with 8 bases matching TRBD1. V shed 0 bases and J 10 bases; nucleotides not matched to a gene: 8. The CDR3 runs to 15 residues. Germline loops: CDR1 SEHNR, CDR2 FQNEAQ (reference sequence). CDR3 loop: CASSLAPRQGMIQYF. CDR3 sequence (DNA): TGTGCCAGCAGCTTAGCGCCAAGACAGGGGATGATTCAGTACTTC. Looking up the rest from reference TRBV7-9 and TRBJ2-4 gives the full variable domain: DTGVSQNPRHKITKRGQNVTFRCDPISEHNRLYWYRQTLGQGPEFLTYFQNEAQLEKSRLLSDRFSAERPKGSFSTLEIQRTEQGDSAMYLCASSLAPRQGMIQYFGAGTRLSVL.

The V and J genes are TRBV5-1 and TRBJ2-5; 9 bases are a match to TRBD2. The junction had 3 bases not matched to a gene; V was cut back by 2 bases and J by 1 base. The germline V gene has CDR1 SGHRS and CDR2 YFSETQ. The CDR3 covers 15 residues. DNA of the CDR3: TGCGCCAGCAGCTTACAGCGGGGGGCCCAAGAGACCCAGTACTTC. Protein sequence: CASSLQRGAQETQYF.

The V gene is TRBV2, the J gene TRBJ2-3, with D unresolved. Germline values: CDR1 SNHLY, CDR2 FYNNEI. V lost 7 bases, J lost 2 bases, and 13 bases lay in between. The CDR3 has 14 amino acids. CDR3 amino acids: CASTPSVITDTQYF. In DNA form, the CDR3 reads TGTGCCAGCACCCCAAGCGTGATCACAGATACGCAGTATTTT.

The chain carries TRBV20-1 and TRBJ1-1; D gene unclear. Trimming shortened V by 3 bases and J by 1 base, and 18 bases separated the two germline ends. This CDR3 has 16 residues. Germline CDR1 DFQATT, CDR2 SNEGSKA (reference sequence). The CDR3 DNA reads TGCAGTGCTAGGGGTCCCAGCCCGACGGCGAACACTGAAGCTTTCTTT. Residues: CSARGPSPTANTEAFF.

The V and J genes are TRBV7-9 and TRBJ2-4; D not certain. CDR3 length: 15 residues. The V end lost 5 bases, the J end lost 4 bases, and 15 bases lay between the germline ends. From germline, CDR1 is SEHNR and CDR2 FQNEAQ (reference sequence). DNA of the CDR3: TGTGCCAGCAGCCCATCTGGGGTAGCTAAAAACATTCAGTACTTC. As protein: CASSPSGVAKNIQYF.

This clonotype occurred a few times. The chain has TRBV29-1 and TRBJ1-1, with D hard to call. Germline assignment: CDR1 SQVTM and CDR2 ANQGSEA. Deletions cut 2 bases from V and 0 bases from J, with 10 bases between. The CDR3 extends over 14 amino acids. In DNA form, the CDR3 reads TGCAGCGTTGAATCGTGGGTACTGAACACTGAAGCTTTCTTT. Translated: CSVESWVLNTEAFF. The full variable domain, its missing parts supplied by reference TRBV29-1 and TRBJ1-1, is SAVISQKPSRDICQRGTSLTIQCQVDSQVTMMFWYRQQPGQSLTLIATANQGSEATYESGFVIDKFPISRPNLTFSTLTVSNMSPEDSSIYLCSVESWVLNTEAFFGQGTRLTVV.

This clonotype was counted a few times. The chain combines TRBV20-1 with TRBJ2-7, with D possibly matching TRBD1 (5 bases). Germline V gene data show CDR1 as DFQATT and CDR2 as SNEGSKA (reference sequence). The CDR3 has 14 residues. V was cut by 0 bases and J by 3 bases, with 12 bases left in between. CDR3 DNA: TGCAGTGCTAGAGATCGCCAGGGTGGCTACGAGCAGTACTTC. It codes for CSARDRQGGYEQYF.

The chain combines TRBV7-2 with TRBJ2-1, with 10 bases fitting TRBD2. V dropped 7 bases and J dropped 4; count of bases not matched to a gene: 7. This CDR3 has 15 residues. CDR1 and CDR2 from the germline V gene are SGHTA and FQGNSA. CDR3 nucleotide sequence: TGTGCCAGCACCCTACTAGCGGGGTTGTACAATGAGCAGTTCTTC. It codes for CASTLLAGLYNEQFF. Based on the CDR3 plus reference TRBV7-2 and TRBJ2-1, the full variable domain is GAGVSQSPSNKVTEKGKDVELRCDPISGHTALYWYRQSLGQGLEFLIYFQGNSAPDKSGLPSDRFSAERTGGSVSTLTIQRTQQEDSAVYLCASTLLAGLYNEQFFGPGTRLTVL.

The rearrangement uses TRBV10-3 and TRBJ2-3; TRBD2 matches 12 bases. Germline V gives CDR1 ENHRY, CDR2 SYGVKD. V trimming: 10 bases; J trimming: 4 bases; junction bases outside the gene matches: 9. The CDR3 contains 15 residues. CDR3 loop: CATRTSGGPADTQYF. As DNA, the CDR3 is TGTGCCACCCGAACTAGCGGGGGGCCAGCAGATACGCAGTATTTT.

In regard to this clonotype: An end of the junction differs from the germline gene, which may be a read error. The chain links TRBV7-8 to TRBJ2-6; unclear D gene. The CDR3 contains 18 residues. Germline V gene lookup returns CDR1 SGHVS and CDR2 FQNEAQ. The CDR3 sequence is CAGSLFPPRTSGANVLTF. The CDR3 DNA sequence: TGTGCCGGCAGCTTATTTCCCCCCCGTACATCGGGGGCCAACGTCCTGACTTTC. Variable domain in full (rest from reference TRBV7-8 and TRBJ2-6): GAGVSQSPRYKVAKRGQDVALRCDPISGHVSLFWYQQALGQGPEFLTYFQNEAQLDKSGLPSDRFFAERPEGSVSTLKIQRTQQEDSAVYLCAGSLFPPRTSGANVLTFGAGSRLTVL.

The chain is built from TRBV15 and TRBJ2-5; weak D call: TRBD2 (5 bases). V lost 8 bases and J 2 bases, leaving 15 bases between the germline ends. This CDR3 region has 14 residues. Germline-derived CDR1 and CDR2 are LNHNV and YYDKDF (reference sequence). CDR3 sequence: CATAMWESQETQYF. The DNA for the CDR3 is TGTGCCACCGCCATGTGGGAGTCTCAAGAGACCCAGTACTTC.